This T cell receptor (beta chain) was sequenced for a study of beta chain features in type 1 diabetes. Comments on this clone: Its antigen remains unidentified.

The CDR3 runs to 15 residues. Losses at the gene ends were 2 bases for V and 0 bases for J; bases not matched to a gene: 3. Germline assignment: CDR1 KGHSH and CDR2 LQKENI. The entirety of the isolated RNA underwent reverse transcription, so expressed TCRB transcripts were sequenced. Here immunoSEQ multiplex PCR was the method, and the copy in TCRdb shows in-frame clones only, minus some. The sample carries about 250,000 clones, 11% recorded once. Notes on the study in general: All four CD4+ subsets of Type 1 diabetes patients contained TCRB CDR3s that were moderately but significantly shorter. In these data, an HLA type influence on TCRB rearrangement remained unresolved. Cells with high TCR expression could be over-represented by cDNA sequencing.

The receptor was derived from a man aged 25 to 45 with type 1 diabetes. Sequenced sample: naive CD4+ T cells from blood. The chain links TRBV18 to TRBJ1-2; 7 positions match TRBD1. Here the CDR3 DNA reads TGTGCCAGCTCACCAGGGACAGAGACTAACTATGGCTACACCTTC. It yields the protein CASSPGTETNYGYTF.